This TCR beta chain originates from a study of cytomegalovirus exposure and HLA in healthy donors. Overall study findings and caveats: Of the V segments, some could not be distinguished, including TRBV6-2 and TRBV6-3, and were excluded.

Trimming left V 7 bases short and J 0 bases short, with 13 bases between. The CDR3 consists of 15 residues. CDR1 is SNHLY and CDR2 is FYNNEI in the germline V gene. Amplification used 60 Vbeta primers and 13 Jbeta primers. Sequenced by immunoSEQ multiplex PCR; TCRdb stores in-frame clones only, minus some. There are about 130,000 clones in the sample; more than 80% occur only once, and 1% lies in the top ten. Of note for this clone: The antigen remains unidentified.

This chain joins TRBV2 and TRBJ1-5, with D perhaps TRBD1 (5 bases). Sequencing was done on a sample of PBMCs. The source is a man between 35 and 55 years old in good health and CMV-seronegative. The CDR3 loop is CASIRAPYSNQPQHF. The CDR3 nucleotides are TGTGCCAGCATCAGGGCCCCTTATAGCAATCAGCCCCAGCATTTT.